Listed below are T cell receptor beta chains from one sample, sequenced in a study of regulatory dendritic cells for organ transplantation. Repertoires were generated with immunoSEQ multiplex PCR, while TCRdb's copy carries only in-frame clones and drops some. The table lists 26,000 or so clones, approximately 80% of them singletons. Specimen: naive CD4+ T cells from blood. Receptor source: a human donor in good health. CDR3s include the opening cysteine and the closing phenylalanine or tryptophan. Each record gives: CDR3 length, V gene, J gene, clone size, D gene, CDR3 DNA, CDR3 protein. D genes are given only for firm matches. A row's size may be missing; if present it is once, few, many or a size class.

>13|TRBV29-1|TRBJ1-1|few|TRBD1
TGCAGCGTTGCACAACAGGGGGGGACTGAAGCTTTCTTT
CSVAQQGGTEAFF
>16|TRBV5-4|TRBJ2-3|-|-
TGTGCCAGCAGCCCGGGGGCGGGGGCGGGCACAGATACGCAGTATTTT
CASSPGAGAGTDTQYF
>13|TRBV15|TRBJ2-7|-|TRBD1
TGTGCCACCAGCAGGGACAGGCCCTACGAGCAGTACTTC
CATSRDRPYEQYF
>14|TRBV7-6|TRBJ2-5|-|-
TGTGCCAGCAGCCCCACCCGAGAGCAAGAGACCCAGTACTTC
CASSPTREQETQYF
>13|TRBV5-1|TRBJ2-3|-|-
TGCGCCAGCAGCTTGACTGGCACAGATACGCAGTATTTT
CASSLTGTDTQYF
>16|TRBV11-3|TRBJ1-2|few|TRBD1
TGTGCCAGCACCCCGGCGGGACAGACTCCTAACTATGGCTACACCTTC
CASTPAGQTPNYGYTF
>13|TRBV5-1|TRBJ2-7|-|TRBD2
TGCGCCAGCAGCGCGGGACTAGCCTACGAGCAGTACTTC
CASSAGLAYEQYF
>15|TRBV27|TRBJ1-2|-|TRBD1
TGTGCCAGCAGACCGACCGGGACAGGGGTCTATGGCTACACCTTC
CASRPTGTGVYGYTF
>15|TRBV7-9|TRBJ1-4|-|-
TGTGCCAGCAGCTCGACAGTTCGCACTAATGAAAAACTGTTTTTT
CASSSTVRTNEKLFF
>16|TRBV5-1|TRBJ1-1|-|-
TGCGCCAGCAGCTGGGGGGGGCAGGGAGGAGGCACTGAAGCTTTCTTT
CASSWGGQGGGTEAFF
>12|TRBV2|TRBJ2-7|-|-
TGTGCCAGCAGTGAAAGGCAGGGCCTGCAGTACTTC
CASSERQGLQYF
>15|TRBV5-1|TRBJ2-3|-|TRBD2
TGCGCCAGCAGCATACGGGGGGGCCAATCAGATACGCAGTATTTT
CASSIRGGQSDTQYF
>14|TRBV5-4|TRBJ1-4|-|TRBD1
TGTGCCAGCAGCTCCCTGGGACAGGGTGAAAAACTGTTTTTT
CASSSLGQGEKLFF
>16|TRBV1|TRBJ2-5|-|-
TGCACCAGCAGCTGTGAGGGGGCGGGGAAATTAGAGACCCAGTACTTC
CTSSCEGAGKLETQYF
>16|TRBV5-6|TRBJ2-7|-|TRBD1
TGTGCCAGCAGCTTAAGGGGACAGACGCACTCCTACGAGCAGTACTTC
CASSLRGQTHSYEQYF
>13|TRBV2|TRBJ1-2|-|-
TGTGCCAGCAGTGACAGCAGGGATGGTGGCTACACCTTC
CASSDSRDGGYTF
>15|TRBV27|TRBJ2-2|-|TRBD2
TGTGCCAGCAGCCCGCGGGGGGGGAGGACCGGGGAGCTGTTTTTT
CASSPRGGRTGELFF
>12|TRBV11-3|TRBJ2-1|-|-
TGTGCCAGCAGCTTATCCAGAAATGAGCAGTTCTTC
CASSLSRNEQFF
>16|TRBV6-5|TRBJ1-1|few|-
TGTGCCAGCAGTTTTGGACCGGAAAGGGGGAACACTGAAGCTTTCTTT
CASSFGPERGNTEAFF
>14|TRBV5-1|TRBJ2-5|-|TRBD1
TGCGCCAGCAGCCACCGACAGGGACGGGAGACCCAGTACTTC
CASSHRQGRETQYF
>16|TRBV11-3|TRBJ2-7|-|TRBD1
TGTGCCAGCAGCTTACGACAGGGGTCGAGCTCCTACGAGCAGTACTTC
CASSLRQGSSSYEQYF
>15|TRBV10-1|TRBJ1-2|-|-
TGCGCCAGCAGTGAGTCGGGCAGGGCGCGTGATGGCTACACCTTC
CASSESGRARDGYTF
>14|TRBV6-5|TRBJ1-5|-|TRBD1
TGTGCCAGCAGTTACGGACAGGGCGATCAGCCCCAGCATTTT
CASSYGQGDQPQHF
>16|TRBV6-1|TRBJ1-2|few|TRBD1
TGTGCCAGCAGTGAACGAGGGACAGGACCCTCCTATGGCTACACCTTC
CASSERGTGPSYGYTF
>15|TRBV27|TRBJ2-3|-|-
TGTGCCAGCAGCCGACGTGGCGGGCGCCAAGATACGCAGTATTTT
CASSRRGGRQDTQYF
>14|TRBV19|TRBJ2-2|-|-
TGTGCCAGTAAGGAGGTAGCGTCGACCGGGGAGCTGTTTTTT
CASKEVASTGELFF
>15|TRBV6-4|TRBJ2-1|once|-
TGTGCCAGCAGTGATACCGGGGGGCTGTACAATGAGCAGTTCTTC
CASSDTGGLYNEQFF
>15|TRBV7-2|TRBJ1-1|-|-
TGTGCCAGCAGCCCCCCGGGCAGGGCTGCCACTGAAGCTTTCTTT
CASSPPGRAATEAFF
>15|TRBV19|TRBJ2-3|-|-
TGTGCCAGCCACCATAGGACTATGAGCACAGATACGCAGTATTTT
CASHHRTMSTDTQYF
>12|TRBV7-9|TRBJ2-1|-|-
TGTGCCAGCAGCCCTGGCAGGGATCCTCAGTTCTTC
CASSPGRDPQFF
>15|TRBV11-2|TRBJ1-4|-|TRBD1
TGTGCCAGCAGCCTGCGACAGGGGGCAAACGAAAAACTGTTTTTT
CASSLRQGANEKLFF
>17|TRBV10-1|TRBJ2-4|-|-
TGCGCCAGCAGTCGTTCCCGGACTCCTCTAGCCAAAAACATTCAGTACTTC
CASSRSRTPLAKNIQYF
>17|TRBV27|TRBJ1-1|-|-
TGTGCCAGCAGTCCGACTAGGGGGGGCAGTTTGTACACTGAAGCTTTCTTT
CASSPTRGGSLYTEAFF
>16|TRBV5-1|TRBJ2-3|-|-
TGCGCCAGCAGCTTGGAGTACGGGGGTGGATCAGATACGCAGTATTTT
CASSLEYGGGSDTQYF
>16|TRBV9|TRBJ1-2|-|TRBD1
TGTGCCAGCAACCGGGACAGGGGGCGCGGGAACTATGGCTACACCTTC
CASNRDRGRGNYGYTF
>17|TRBV2|TRBJ1-4|once|-
TGTGCCAGCAGTTCAAGCCTCGTCGGGTCCGGAATTGAAAAACTGTTTTTT
CASSSSLVGSGIEKLFF
>12|TRBV7-5|TRBJ2-4|-|-
TGTGCCAGAAGCGTAATAAAAAACATTCAGTACTTC
CARSVIKNIQYF
>15|TRBV5-4|TRBJ1-4|few|TRBD1
TGTGCCAGCAGCCATACAGGGGGCGCTGATGAAAAACTGTTTTTT
CASSHTGGADEKLFF
>16|TRBV4-1|TRBJ1-3|-|-
TGCGCCAGCAGCCAAGAAGGCAGGGCGAGTGGAAACACCATATATTTT
CASSQEGRASGNTIYF
>14|TRBV7-2|TRBJ1-2|-|TRBD1
TGTGCCAGCAGCTCCTTGGACAGGGACTATGGCTACACCTTC
CASSSLDRDYGYTF
>13|TRBV6-1|TRBJ1-5|-|-
TGTGCCAGCAGTGAACAGGGCGATCAGCCCCAGCATTTT
CASSEQGDQPQHF
>14|TRBV7-2|TRBJ2-1|-|-
TGTGCCAGCAGCTTTGTACAGGGTATCGATGAGCAGTTCTTC
CASSFVQGIDEQFF
>15|TRBV27|TRBJ2-7|-|TRBD2
TGTGCCTCACATGAGGGCGGGGGGAACTCCTACGAGCAGTACTTC
CASHEGGGNSYEQYF
>16|TRBV7-2|TRBJ1-6|-|TRBD1
TGTGCCAGCAGCTTAAGACAGGGGGCTGGTAATTCACCCCTCCACTTT
CASSLRQGAGNSPLHF
>15|TRBV15|TRBJ2-1|-|TRBD2
TGTGCCACCAGCAGTGGACTGGGCGGGGGTGGTGAGCAGTTCTTC
CATSSGLGGGGEQFF
>13|TRBV6-1|TRBJ1-1|-|-
TGTGCCAGCAGTGACAGGGGAAGCACTGAAGCTTTCTTT
CASSDRGSTEAFF
>16|TRBV5-1|TRBJ2-2|-|-
TGCGCCAGCAGCTTGGCTCGCAGGGGGAACACCGGGGAGCTGTTTTTT
CASSLARRGNTGELFF
>16|TRBV7-8|TRBJ2-2|-|-
TGTGCCAGCAGCTTAGTTGGAGGTGCGGTCACCGGGGAGCTGTTTTTT
CASSLVGGAVTGELFF
>11|TRBV7-9|TRBJ2-7|few|-
TGTGCCAGCAGGGGGGCTTTCGAGCAGTACTTC
CASRGAFEQYF
>11|TRBV2|TRBJ2-7|once|-
TGTGCCAGCCAAACAGTCGGCGAGCAGTACTTC
CASQTVGEQYF
>11|TRBV28|TRBJ2-5|-|-
TGTGCCAGCAGTTCGCAAGAGACCCAGTACTTC
CASSSQETQYF
>14|TRBV5-1|TRBJ2-7|-|-
TGCGCCAGCAGCTTGGACAGGGAGTCGGGCGAGCAGTACTTC
CASSLDRESGEQYF
>17|TRBV4-3|TRBJ2-1|-|TRBD2
TGCGCCAGCAGCCAGGGCGGGGGGGCCTTCTCCTACAATGAGCAGTTCTTC
CASSQGGGAFSYNEQFF
>17|TRBV18|TRBJ1-3|-|TRBD1
TGTGCCAGCTCACCAAGTTCTAGACAGGGGTCTGGAAACACCATATATTTT
CASSPSSRQGSGNTIYF
>16|TRBV5-5|TRBJ2-2|-|-
TGTGCCAGCAGCTTCCAAAGCGGGCAGAACACCGGGGAGCTGTTTTTT
CASSFQSGQNTGELFF